This TCR beta chain was captured in a study of control samples from healthy donors and cancer patients. Profiled with immunoSEQ multiplex PCR; TCRdb holds only in-frame clones, not every one. The table lists 120,000 or so clones, about 89% of them singletons. V gave up 4 bases and J gave up 3 bases, with 7 bases separating them. Germline V gene sequence: CDR1 MDHEN, CDR2 SYDVKM. The CDR3 runs to 12 residues. The TCR originated in a woman in her late teens or twenties in good health. The sample was blood. The rearrangement links TRBV28 to TRBJ2-7, with D possibly matching TRBD2 (5 bases). CDR3 in amino acids: CASSYGDYEQYF. CDR3 sequence (DNA): TGTGCCAGCAGTTACGGGGACTACGAGCAGTACTTC.